These T cell receptor beta chains were read from a single sample in a study of response to subunit inactivated influenza vaccine. TCRdb reprocessed the RT-PCR reads with MiXCR, giving one entry per CDR3 protein. Here the sample spans about 830,000 distinct CDR3 sequences, 15% to 20% being singletons. Sample: PBMCs from blood, taken 5 days after vaccination. All receptors derive from a man between 50 and 59 years old who received an inactivated influenza vaccine. The CDR3 runs from the conserved cysteine through the conserved F or W.

15,TRBJ1-1,TRBV30,CAWSYQSSGNTEAFF
18,TRBJ2-4,TRBV18,CASSPYSGQAIAKNIQYF
15,TRBJ2-3,TRBV6-5,CASSYKGAPTDTQYF
15,TRBJ2-1,TRBV20-1,CSARQPDGLYNEQFF
14,TRBJ1-5,TRBV6-1,CASNRGWSNQPQHF
16,TRBJ2-1,TRBV3-1,CASSQYAGGSYNEQFF
16,TRBJ2-5,TRBV7-6,CASSLDLAGGRVTQYF
13,TRBJ2-3,TRBV29-1,CSVEDGLADTQYF
15,TRBJ1-5,TRBV6-1,CASSETRTGDQPQHF
18,TRBJ2-2,TRBV4-1,CASSPAGLAGVGTGELFF
15,TRBJ2-7,TRBV20-1,CSARGARGNSYEQYF
15,TRBJ2-1,TRBV27,CASISGQGAYNEQFF
13,TRBJ1-2,TRBV20-1,CSPYQGAGYGYTF
16,TRBJ2-1,TRBV6-1,CASRLGIQGTYNEQFF
21,TRBJ2-1,TRBV6-2/TRBV6-3,CASSYSIEVGTSGSTYNEQFF
13,TRBJ1-6,TRBV28,CASSLSGLSPLHF
12,TRBJ1-2,TRBV24-1,CATSDLKYGYTF
13,TRBJ2-1,TRBV9,CASSVGPVNEQFF
15,TRBJ2-7,TRBV27,CASSAETGEFHEQYF
13,TRBJ2-7,TRBV5-1,CASRSSLNYEQYF
18,TRBJ2-1,TRBV6-5,CASSYQGLAGVFRNEQFF
12,TRBJ2-1,TRBV4-2,CASSLTDGEQFF
16,TRBJ2-5,TRBV20-1,CSASAQGQWFLETQYF
17,TRBJ2-2,TRBV9,CASTRGTGGTFTGELFF
15,TRBJ2-2,TRBV12-3/TRBV12-4,CASSLVAGFTGELFF
13,TRBJ2-1,TRBV29-1,CSVEGERYNEQFF
14,TRBJ1-1,TRBV7-2,CASSRQRLNTEAFF
16,TRBJ2-2,TRBV24-1,CATSEPGTGWTGELFF
13,TRBJ2-2,TRBV28,CASSIQNTGELFF
12,TRBJ2-2,TRBV20-1,CSASRDTGELFF
15,TRBJ2-7,TRBV28,CASSPQDWLSYEQYF
13,TRBJ2-7,TRBV10-3,CAINDGEYYEQYF
13,TRBJ2-3,TRBV24-1,CATGDRTADTQYF
19,TRBJ2-7,TRBV10-3,CAISESGGLAGVQGYEQYF
14,TRBJ2-1,TRBV11-2,CASRTWSGGNEQFF
11,TRBJ2-1,TRBV6-6,CASSHGREQFF
15,TRBJ2-4,TRBV12-3/TRBV12-4,CASSLGREGLGIQYF
16,TRBJ2-2,TRBV5-1,CASSSQGARSTGELFF
18,TRBJ2-1,TRBV27,CASSLMPPPGLAGNEQFF
15,TRBJ2-1,TRBV20-1,CSAQSSGRISGEQFF
14,TRBJ2-1,TRBV9,CASSGRLAGGQQFF
14,TRBJ2-2,TRBV20-1,CSAREDTYSGELFF
15,TRBJ2-2,TRBV5-1,CASSTQGLFTGELFF
13,TRBJ2-6,TRBV29-1,CSVAGSGANVLTF
16,TRBJ2-1,TRBV7-6,CASSLAGTGGGYEQFF